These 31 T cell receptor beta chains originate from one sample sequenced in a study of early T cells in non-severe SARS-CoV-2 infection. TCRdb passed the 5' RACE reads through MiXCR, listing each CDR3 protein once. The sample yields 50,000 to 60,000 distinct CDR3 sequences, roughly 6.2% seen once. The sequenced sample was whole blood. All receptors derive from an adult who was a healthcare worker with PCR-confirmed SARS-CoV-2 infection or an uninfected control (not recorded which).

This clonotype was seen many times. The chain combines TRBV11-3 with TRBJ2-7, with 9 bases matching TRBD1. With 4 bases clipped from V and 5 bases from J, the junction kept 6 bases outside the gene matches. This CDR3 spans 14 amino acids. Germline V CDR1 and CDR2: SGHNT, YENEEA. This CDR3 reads CASSSGTGIDEQYF. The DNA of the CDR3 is TGTGCCAGCAGCTCAGGGACAGGGATCGACGAGCAGTACTTC.

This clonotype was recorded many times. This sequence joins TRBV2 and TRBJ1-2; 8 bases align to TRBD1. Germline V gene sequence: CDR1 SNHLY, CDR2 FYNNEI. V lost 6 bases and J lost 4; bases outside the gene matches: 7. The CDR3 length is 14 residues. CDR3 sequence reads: CASRGQGLLYGYTF. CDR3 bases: TGTGCCAGCAGAGGACAGGGATTGCTCTATGGCTACACCTTC. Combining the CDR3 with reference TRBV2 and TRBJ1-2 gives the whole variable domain EPEVTQTPSHQVTQMGQEVILRCVPISNHLYFYWYRQILGQKVEFLVSFYNNEISEKSEIFDDQFSVERPDGSNFTLKIRSTKLEDSAMYFCASRGQGLLYGYTFGSGTRLTVV.

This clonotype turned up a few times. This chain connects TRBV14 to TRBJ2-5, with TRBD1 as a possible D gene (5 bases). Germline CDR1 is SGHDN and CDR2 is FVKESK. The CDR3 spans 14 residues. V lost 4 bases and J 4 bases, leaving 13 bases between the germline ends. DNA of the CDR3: TGTGCCAGCAGCCGGGGCAGGGCCCCAGAGACCCAGTACTTC. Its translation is CASSRGRAPETQYF. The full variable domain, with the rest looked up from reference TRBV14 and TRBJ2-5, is EAGVTQFPSHSVIEKGQTVTLRCDPISGHDNLYWYRRVMGKEIKFLLHFVKESKQDESGMPNNRFLAERTGGTYSTLKVQPAELEDSGVYFCASSRGRAPETQYFGPGTRLLVL.

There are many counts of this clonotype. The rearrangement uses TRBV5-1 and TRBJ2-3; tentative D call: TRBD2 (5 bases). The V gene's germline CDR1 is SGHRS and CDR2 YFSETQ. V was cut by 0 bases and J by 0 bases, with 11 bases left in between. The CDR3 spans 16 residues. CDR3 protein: CASSLGAVSSTDTQYF. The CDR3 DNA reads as TGCGCCAGCAGCTTGGGAGCGGTTTCTAGCACAGATACGCAGTATTTT.

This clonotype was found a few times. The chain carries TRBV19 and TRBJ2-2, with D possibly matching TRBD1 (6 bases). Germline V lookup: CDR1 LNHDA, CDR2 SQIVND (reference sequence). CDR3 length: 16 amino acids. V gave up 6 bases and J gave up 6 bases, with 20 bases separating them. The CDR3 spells CASRASNGGVAGELFF. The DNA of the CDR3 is TGTGCCAGTAGAGCTTCGAATGGGGGCGTGGCCGGGGAGCTGTTTTTT. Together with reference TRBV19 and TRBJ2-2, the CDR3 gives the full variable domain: DGGITQSPKYLFRKEGQNVTLSCEQNLNHDAMYWYRQDPGQGLRLIYYSQIVNDFQKGDIAEGYSVSREKKESFPLTVTSAQKNPTAFYLCASRASNGGVAGELFFGEGSRLTVL.

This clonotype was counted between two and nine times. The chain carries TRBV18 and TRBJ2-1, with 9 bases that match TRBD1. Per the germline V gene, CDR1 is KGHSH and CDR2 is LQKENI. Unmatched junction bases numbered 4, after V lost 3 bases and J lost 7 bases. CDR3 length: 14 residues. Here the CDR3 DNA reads TGTGCCAGCTCACCGCTACAGGGGGCAAATGAGCAGTTCTTC. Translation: CASSPLQGANEQFF.

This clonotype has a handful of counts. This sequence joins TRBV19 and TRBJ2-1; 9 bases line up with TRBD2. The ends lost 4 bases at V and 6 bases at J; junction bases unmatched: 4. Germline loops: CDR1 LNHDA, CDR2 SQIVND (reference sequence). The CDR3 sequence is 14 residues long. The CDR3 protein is CASSTGLASNEQFF. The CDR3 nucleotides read TGTGCCAGTAGTACGGGACTAGCAAGCAATGAGCAGTTCTTC.

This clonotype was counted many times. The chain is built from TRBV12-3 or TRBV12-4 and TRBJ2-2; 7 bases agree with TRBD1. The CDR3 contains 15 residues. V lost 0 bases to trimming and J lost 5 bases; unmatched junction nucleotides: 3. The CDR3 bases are TGTGCCAGCAGTTTAGCGCTCAGGGGGACCGGGGAGCTGTTTTTT. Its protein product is CASSLALRGTGELFF.

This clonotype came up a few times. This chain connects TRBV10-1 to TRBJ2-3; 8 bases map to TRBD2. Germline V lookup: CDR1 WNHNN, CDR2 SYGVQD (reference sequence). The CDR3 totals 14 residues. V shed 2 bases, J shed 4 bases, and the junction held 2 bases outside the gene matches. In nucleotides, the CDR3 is TGCGCCAGCAGTGAGCGGGGGGGATCAGATACGCAGTATTTT. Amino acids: CASSERGGSDTQYF.

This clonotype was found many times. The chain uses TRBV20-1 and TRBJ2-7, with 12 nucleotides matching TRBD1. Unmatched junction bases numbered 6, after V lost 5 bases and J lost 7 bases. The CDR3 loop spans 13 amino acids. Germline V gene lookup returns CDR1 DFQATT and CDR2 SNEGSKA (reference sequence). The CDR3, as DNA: TGCAGTGCTCCGGGACAGGGGGCCTGGGAGCAGTACTTC. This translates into CSAPGQGAWEQYF.

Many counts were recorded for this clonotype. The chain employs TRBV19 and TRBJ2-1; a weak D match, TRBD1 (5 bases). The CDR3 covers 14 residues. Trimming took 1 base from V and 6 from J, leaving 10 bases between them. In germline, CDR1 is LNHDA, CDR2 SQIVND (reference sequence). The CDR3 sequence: CASSIVQGGNEQFF. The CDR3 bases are TGTGCCAGTAGTATAGTCCAGGGTGGCAATGAGCAGTTCTTC.

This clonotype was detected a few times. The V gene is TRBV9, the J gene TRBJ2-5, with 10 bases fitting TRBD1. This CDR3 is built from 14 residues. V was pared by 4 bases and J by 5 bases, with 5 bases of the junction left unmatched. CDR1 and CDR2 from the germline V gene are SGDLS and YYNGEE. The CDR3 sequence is CASSPPGQGETQYF. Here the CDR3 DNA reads TGTGCCAGCAGCCCCCCGGGACAGGGGGAGACCCAGTACTTC.

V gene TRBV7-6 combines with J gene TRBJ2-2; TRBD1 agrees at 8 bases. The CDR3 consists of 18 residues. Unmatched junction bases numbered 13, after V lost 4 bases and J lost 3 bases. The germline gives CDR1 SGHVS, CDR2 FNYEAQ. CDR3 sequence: CASSSNPTGGAYTGELFF. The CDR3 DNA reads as TGTGCCAGCAGCTCCAACCCTACAGGGGGAGCGTACACCGGGGAGCTGTTTTTT.

The CDR3 region has the DNA TGTGCCAGCAGCTTATCTCGCGGGGGGTATGCAGATACGCAGTATTTT. Protein: CASSLSRGGYADTQYF. The rearrangement uses TRBV11-2 and TRBJ2-3; 8 bases are shared with TRBD2. Germline V gene data show CDR1 as SGHAT and CDR2 as FQNNGV. The trim removed 2 bases at V and 4 bases at J, leaving 8 bases unmatched. The CDR3 consists of 16 residues.

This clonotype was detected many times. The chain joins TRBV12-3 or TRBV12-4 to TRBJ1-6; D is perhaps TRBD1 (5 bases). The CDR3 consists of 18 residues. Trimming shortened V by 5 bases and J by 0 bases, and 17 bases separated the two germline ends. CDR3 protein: CASSRTGLSSSYNSPLHF. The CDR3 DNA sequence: TGTGCCAGCAGTCGAACGGGACTCTCAAGCTCCTATAATTCACCCCTCCACTTT.

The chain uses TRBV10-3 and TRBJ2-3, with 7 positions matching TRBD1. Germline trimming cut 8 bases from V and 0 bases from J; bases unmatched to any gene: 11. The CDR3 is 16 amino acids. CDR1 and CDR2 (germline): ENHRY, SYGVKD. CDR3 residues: CAIGQEYATSTDTQYF. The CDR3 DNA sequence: TGTGCCATCGGACAGGAGTATGCCACTAGCACAGATACGCAGTATTTT.

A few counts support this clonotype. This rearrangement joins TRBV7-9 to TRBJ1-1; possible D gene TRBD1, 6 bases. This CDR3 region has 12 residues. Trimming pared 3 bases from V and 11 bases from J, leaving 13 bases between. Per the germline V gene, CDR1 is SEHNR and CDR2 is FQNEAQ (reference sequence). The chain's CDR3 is CASSFGGSGAFF. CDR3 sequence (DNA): TGTGCCAGCAGCTTCGGGGGCTCCGGGGCTTTCTTT.

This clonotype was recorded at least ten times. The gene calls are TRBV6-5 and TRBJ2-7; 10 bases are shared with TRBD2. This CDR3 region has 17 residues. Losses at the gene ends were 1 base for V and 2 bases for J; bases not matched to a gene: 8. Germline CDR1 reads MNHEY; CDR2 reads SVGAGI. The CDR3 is CASSYLNPSGGTYEQYF. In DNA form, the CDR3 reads TGTGCCAGCAGTTACTTGAATCCTAGCGGGGGTACCTACGAGCAGTACTTC.

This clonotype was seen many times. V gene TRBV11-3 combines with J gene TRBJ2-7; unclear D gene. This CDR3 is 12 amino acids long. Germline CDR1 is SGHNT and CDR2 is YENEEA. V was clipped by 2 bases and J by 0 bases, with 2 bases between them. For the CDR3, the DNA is TGTGCCAGCAGCTTAATCTCCTACGAGCAGTACTTC. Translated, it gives CASSLISYEQYF. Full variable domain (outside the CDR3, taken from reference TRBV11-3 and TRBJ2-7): EAGVVQSPRYKIIEKKQPVAFWCNPISGHNTLYWYLQNLGQGPELLIRYENEEAVDDSQLPKDRFSAERLKGVDSTLKIQPAELGDSAVYLCASSLISYEQYFGPGTRLTVT.

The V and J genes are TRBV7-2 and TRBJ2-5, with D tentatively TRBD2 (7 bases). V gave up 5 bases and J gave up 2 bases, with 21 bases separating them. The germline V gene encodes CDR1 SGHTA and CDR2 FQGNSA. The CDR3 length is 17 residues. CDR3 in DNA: TGTGCCAGCAGCCCGCCGGGGGGCCGACGTCCTCAAGAGACCCAGTACTTC. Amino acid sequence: CASSPPGGRRPQETQYF.

CDR3 in DNA: TGTGCCAGCAGCTTACGGGTAGCGGGGGGCCAAGAGACCCAGTACTTC. Protein sequence: CASSLRVAGGQETQYF. This chain links TRBV7-2 with TRBJ2-5; 10 bases agree with TRBD2. Losses at the gene ends were 2 bases for V and 1 base for J; bases not matched to a gene: 4. Germline CDR1 reads SGHTA; CDR2 reads FQGNSA. This CDR3 has 16 amino acids.

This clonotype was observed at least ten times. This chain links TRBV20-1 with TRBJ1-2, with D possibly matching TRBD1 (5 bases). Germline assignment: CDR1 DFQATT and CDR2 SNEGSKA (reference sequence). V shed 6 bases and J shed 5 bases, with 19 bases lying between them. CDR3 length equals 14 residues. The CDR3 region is CSAPKPGTGYGYTF. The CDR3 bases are TGCAGTGCACCAAAACCTGGGACCGGGTATGGCTACACCTTC.

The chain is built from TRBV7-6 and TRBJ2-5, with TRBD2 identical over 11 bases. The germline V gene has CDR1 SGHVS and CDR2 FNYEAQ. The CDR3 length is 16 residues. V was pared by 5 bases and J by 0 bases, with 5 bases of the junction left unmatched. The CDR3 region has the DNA TGTGCCAGCAGCCGCGGGACTAGCGGTGACCAAGAGACCCAGTACTTC. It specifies CASSRGTSGDQETQYF.

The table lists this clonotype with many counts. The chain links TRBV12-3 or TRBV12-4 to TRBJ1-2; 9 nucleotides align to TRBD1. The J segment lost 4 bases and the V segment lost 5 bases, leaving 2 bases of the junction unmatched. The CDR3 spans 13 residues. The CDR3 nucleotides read TGTGCCAGCAGTAGGGACAGGGCCTATGGCTACACCTTC. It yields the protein CASSRDRAYGYTF.

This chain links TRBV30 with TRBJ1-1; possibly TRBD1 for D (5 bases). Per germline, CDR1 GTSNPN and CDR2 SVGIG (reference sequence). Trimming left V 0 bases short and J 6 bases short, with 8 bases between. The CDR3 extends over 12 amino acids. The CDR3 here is CAWSVGPAEAFF. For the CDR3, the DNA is TGTGCCTGGAGTGTGGGGCCCGCTGAAGCTTTCTTT. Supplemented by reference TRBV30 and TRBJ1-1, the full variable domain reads SQTIHQWPATLVQPVGSPLSLECTVEGTSNPNLYWYRQAAGRGLQLLFYSVGIGQISSEVPQNLSASRPQDRQFILSSKKLLLSDSGFYLCAWSVGPAEAFFGQGTRLTVV.

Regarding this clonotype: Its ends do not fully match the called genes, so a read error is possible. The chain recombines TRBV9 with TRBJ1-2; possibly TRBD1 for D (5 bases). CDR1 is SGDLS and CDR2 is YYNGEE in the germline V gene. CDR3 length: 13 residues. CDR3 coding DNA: TGTGCCAACAGCGTGGGGGTTTCTTATGGCTACACCTTC. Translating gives CANSVGVSYGYTF. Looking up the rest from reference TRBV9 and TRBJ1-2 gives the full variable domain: DSGVTQTPKHLITATGQRVTLRCSPRSGDLSVYWYQQSLDQGLQFLIQYYNGEERAKGNILERFSAQQFPDLHSELNLSSLELGDSALYFCANSVGVSYGYTFGSGTRLTVV.

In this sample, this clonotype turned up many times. The CDR3, as DNA: TGTGCCAGCAGCCCGCGGGGCTTTCCCTACGAGCAGTACTTC. Amino acid sequence: CASSPRGFPYEQYF. This sequence joins TRBV7-9 and TRBJ2-7; a possible D gene is TRBD2 (6 bases). V was cut by 5 bases and J by 2 bases, with 13 bases left in between. Germline loops: CDR1 SEHNR, CDR2 FQNEAQ (reference sequence). The CDR3 runs to 14 residues.

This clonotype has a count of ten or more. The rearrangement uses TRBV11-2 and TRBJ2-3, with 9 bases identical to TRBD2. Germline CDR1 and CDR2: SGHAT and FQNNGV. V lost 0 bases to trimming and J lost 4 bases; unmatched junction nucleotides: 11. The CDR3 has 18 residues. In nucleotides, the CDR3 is TGTGCCAGCAGCTTAGATCTTTGGGGACTAGCCGGCTCAGATACGCAGTATTTT. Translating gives CASSLDLWGLAGSDTQYF.

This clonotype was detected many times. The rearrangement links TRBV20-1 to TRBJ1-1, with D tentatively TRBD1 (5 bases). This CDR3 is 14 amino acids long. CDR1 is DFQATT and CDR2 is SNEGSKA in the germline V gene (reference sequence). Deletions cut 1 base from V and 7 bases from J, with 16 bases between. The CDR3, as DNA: TGCAGTGCTAGAGGGGTCGGGCAGGGCGGTGAAGCTTTCTTT. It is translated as CSARGVGQGGEAFF.

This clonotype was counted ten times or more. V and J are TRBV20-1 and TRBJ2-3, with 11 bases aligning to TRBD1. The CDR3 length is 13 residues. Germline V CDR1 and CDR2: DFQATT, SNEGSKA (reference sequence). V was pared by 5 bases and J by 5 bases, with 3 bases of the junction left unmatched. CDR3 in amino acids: CSAGQGAGDTQYF. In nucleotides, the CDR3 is TGCAGTGCTGGACAGGGGGCAGGAGATACGCAGTATTTT.

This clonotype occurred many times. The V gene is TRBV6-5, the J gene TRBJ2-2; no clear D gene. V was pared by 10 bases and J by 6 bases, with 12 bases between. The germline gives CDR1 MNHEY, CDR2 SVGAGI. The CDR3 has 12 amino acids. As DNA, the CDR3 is TGTGCCATCAGAAGAGGTTCCGGGGAGCTGTTTTTT. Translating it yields CAIRRGSGELFF.